The table lists the clone carrying this TCR beta chain with a few counts. The sample is drawn from a study of patients and donors after allogeneic stem cell transplantation. TCRdb used MiXCR to reprocess the RT-PCR reads, holding one entry per CDR3 protein. The sample has 98,000 or so distinct CDR3 sequences, approximately 35% seen once. Source material: blood, either unsorted or a sorted T cell fraction (not recorded which). The sequence came from a human donor who was either an allogeneic HSCT recipient or a stem cell or donor lymphocyte infusion donor (not recorded which). It is not recorded whose cells these are; they may come from a transplant donor.

CDR3 region: CAISPPGQEQFF. The CDR3 nucleotides are TGTGCCATCAGTCCCCCGGGACAAGAGCAGTTCTTC. The V gene is TRBV10-3, the J gene TRBJ2-1; maybe TRBD1 (6 bases). This CDR3 is built from 12 residues. With 5 bases removed from V and 10 bases from J, the gap between germline ends came to 12 bases. The germline gives CDR1 ENHRY, CDR2 SYGVKD.